Below, 20 T cell receptor beta chains from the same sample are listed, as sequenced in a study of OX40 agonist ivuxolimab in advanced cancers. The assay was immunoSEQ multiplex PCR, and TCRdb's table has in-frame clones only and misses some. The data contain about 23,000 clones, approximately 80% of them singletons. Specimen: CD4+ or CD8+ T cells sorted from blood, collected in a trial of the OX40 agonist ivuxolimab. These receptors were collected from an adult with an advanced solid tumor such as melanoma, head and neck, liver or kidney cancer.

This clone appeared a single time. The chain uses TRBV5-5 and TRBJ2-3; TRBD1 is a possible D gene (5 bases). The germline V and J ends were trimmed by 2 bases and 6 bases, with 19 bases remaining between them. The CDR3 is 16 amino acids. From germline, CDR1 is SGHKS and CDR2 YYEKEE (reference sequence). CDR3 sequence: CASSLSSTVTRDTQYF. CDR3 nucleotides: TGTGCCAGCAGCTTATCCTCGACAGTGACAAGGGATACGCAGTATTTT. Together with reference TRBV5-5 and TRBJ2-3, the CDR3 gives the full variable domain: DAGVTQSPTHLIKTRGQQVTLRCSPISGHKSVSWYQQVLGQGPQFIFQYYEKEERGRGNFPDRFSARQFPNYSSELNVNALLLGDSALYLCASSLSSTVTRDTQYFGPGTRLTVL.

The chain links TRBV2 to TRBJ2-3; TRBD2 agrees at 13 bases. V gave up 8 bases and J gave up 6 bases; unmatched junction bases: 8. Germline-derived CDR1 and CDR2 are SNHLY and FYNNEI. CDR3 size: 15 residues. The CDR3 coding sequence is TGTGCCAGCGGTCGGACTAGCGGGGGCCGGGATACGCAGTATTTT. Translating gives CASGRTSGGRDTQYF.

The V gene is TRBV7-2, the J gene TRBJ2-1, with 7 bases aligning to TRBD2. The CDR3 loop spans 17 amino acids. V dropped 0 bases and J dropped 0; count of bases not matched to a gene: 5. Germline-derived CDR1 and CDR2 are SGHTA and FQGNSA. Here the CDR3 DNA reads TGTGCCAGCAGCTTAGCTGGCGGGGGTAGCTCCTACAATGAGCAGTTCTTC. Translated, it gives CASSLAGGGSSYNEQFF.

There are a few counts of this clone. The chain uses TRBV7-2 and TRBJ2-3; 7 nucleotides align to TRBD1. This CDR3 region has 13 residues. Trimming cost V 4 bases and J 10 bases; bases outside gene matches: 8. Germline CDR1 reads SGHTA; CDR2 reads FQGNSA. CDR3 sequence reads: CASSSTGQVPQYF. The DNA for the CDR3 is TGTGCCAGCAGCTCTACCGGACAGGTCCCGCAGTATTTT.

The chain links TRBV4-1 to TRBJ2-2; D remains ambiguous. Trimming took off 0 bases at V and 4 bases at J, with 9 bases between the two ends. Germline lookup yields CDR1 MGHRA and CDR2 YSYEKL. CDR3 size: 15 residues. CDR3: CASSQEGWLTGELFF. CDR3 bases: TGCGCCAGCAGCCAAGAGGGCTGGCTCACCGGGGAGCTGTTTTTT.

V and J are TRBV4-1 and TRBJ2-6; 9 bases match TRBD1. Germline assignment: CDR1 MGHRA and CDR2 YSYEKL. The CDR3 is 20 residues long. The junction had 12 bases not matched to a gene; V was cut back by 3 bases and J by 0 bases. CDR3 coding DNA: TGCGCCAGCAGCCACTCCTCACCGGGACAGGGTTCCTCTGGGGCCAACGTCCTGACTTTC. This gives the protein CASSHSSPGQGSSGANVLTF.

The count of this clone is one. This chain joins TRBV7-9 and TRBJ2-2; 9 bases map to TRBD1. After removal of 5 bases from V and 7 bases from J, the junction contained 17 bases not matched to a gene. In germline, CDR1 is SEHNR, CDR2 FQNEAQ (reference sequence). CDR3 length: 18 residues. This CDR3 is CASSTQSQWTGDFGELFF. Here the CDR3 DNA reads TGTGCCAGCAGCACACAGAGCCAATGGACAGGGGATTTCGGGGAGCTGTTTTTT.

The CDR3 DNA reads TGTGCCAGCAGTTCCCGTCCCCTCTCTGGAAACACCATATATTTT. It translates to CASSSRPLSGNTIYF. The V and J genes are TRBV28 and TRBJ1-3; D is unresolved. CDR1 is MDHEN, CDR2 SYDVKM, per germline. V was pared by 4 bases and J by 0 bases, with 10 bases between. The CDR3 runs 15 residues.

In this sample, this clone turned up a few times. This chain connects TRBV7-3 to TRBJ2-2; 12 nucleotides line up with TRBD2. Germline V gene data show CDR1 as SGHTA and CDR2 as FQGTGA. This CDR3 region has 18 residues. The ends lost 0 bases at V and 7 bases at J; junction bases unmatched: 9. CDR3 residues: CASSLTSLAGGPNGELFF. DNA of the CDR3: TGTGCCAGCAGCTTAACAAGCCTAGCGGGAGGGCCTAACGGGGAGCTGTTTTTT.

In its sample, this clone is medium-sized. The V gene is TRBV5-4, the J gene TRBJ1-5, with D unresolved. The V gene's germline CDR1 is SGHNT and CDR2 YYREEE (reference sequence). The CDR3 covers 14 residues. The V and J ends lost 4 bases and 1 base respectively, with 9 bases between them. The chain's CDR3 is CASSLDQSNQPQHF. CDR3 in DNA: TGTGCCAGCAGCCTAGATCAGAGCAATCAGCCCCAGCATTTT.

V gene TRBV11-2 combines with J gene TRBJ1-6; D possibly corresponds to TRBD1 (5 bases). Per the germline V gene, CDR1 is SGHAT and CDR2 is FQNNGV. V lost 4 bases and J lost 8, with 15 bases in between. This CDR3 is 15 amino acids long. This CDR3 reads CASSSLAGGDSPLHF. For the CDR3, the DNA is TGTGCCAGCAGCTCCTTGGCAGGAGGGGATTCACCCCTCCACTTT.

This clone was seen a single time. The CDR3 DNA follows: TGTGCCAGCCTAGGGCCCCAAGAGACCCAGTACTTC. Amino acids: CASLGPQETQYF. The chain combines TRBV6-1 with TRBJ2-5; D gene unclear. The CDR3 has 12 amino acids. V was clipped by 8 bases and J by 1 base, with 8 bases between them. Germline V CDR1 and CDR2: MNHNS, SASEGT.

This clone has only one observation. This chain joins TRBV7-6 and TRBJ2-5; D possibly corresponds to TRBD1 (5 bases). CDR3 length: 15 residues. Deletions cut 1 base from V and 9 bases from J, with 18 bases between. Germline values: CDR1 SGHVS, CDR2 FNYEAQ. CDR3: CASSLVSIPQGAQYF. The DNA for the CDR3 is TGTGCCAGCAGCTTAGTGTCTATACCTCAAGGGGCCCAGTACTTC.

The V gene is TRBV7-6, the J gene TRBJ1-6; the match to TRBD1 covers 7 bases. The CDR3 length is 16 residues. Germline CDR1 and CDR2: SGHVS and FNYEAQ. V lost 3 bases and J lost 7; bases outside the gene matches: 9. CDR3 nucleotides: TGTGCCAGCAGCTTCGGGCGCGGGACAGAAAATTCACCCCTCCACTTT. Protein product: CASSFGRGTENSPLHF.

The gene calls are TRBV28 and TRBJ1-1; 8 bases are a match to TRBD1. This CDR3 has 16 amino acids. V trimming: 1 base; J trimming: 5 bases; junction bases outside the gene matches: 9. In germline, CDR1 is MDHEN, CDR2 SYDVKM. The CDR3 DNA sequence: TGTGCCAGCAGTTTATCCCCCAGAACAGGGGGAACTGAAGCTTTCTTT. This codes for CASSLSPRTGGTEAFF.

In its sample, this clone was seen a few times. The chain links TRBV18 to TRBJ2-1, with 10 bases aligning to TRBD1. Per germline, CDR1 KGHSH and CDR2 LQKENI. The junction had 4 bases not matched to a gene; V was cut back by 3 bases and J by 8 bases. This CDR3 is 14 amino acids long. The CDR3 spells CASSPGQGFYEQFF. For the CDR3, the DNA is TGTGCCAGCTCACCGGGACAGGGGTTTTATGAGCAGTTCTTC.

This chain connects TRBV28 to TRBJ1-2, with D perhaps matching TRBD1 (6 bases). Germline-derived CDR1 and CDR2 are MDHEN and SYDVKM. Trimming stripped 6 bases from V and 7 bases from J, with 15 bases between. The CDR3 length is 13 residues. The CDR3 nucleotides are TGTGCCAGCAGCACCCAGGGGATGGGTGGCTACACCTTC. It codes for CASSTQGMGGYTF.

The chain is built from TRBV12-5 and TRBJ2-1; D not certain. Germline values: CDR1 LGHNT, CDR2 FRNRAP. The CDR3 consists of 14 residues. V lost 5 bases, J lost 6 bases, and 14 bases lay in between. This CDR3 reads CASGIRSPTNEQFF. The CDR3 DNA reads TGTGCTAGTGGTATCCGGTCTCCTACCAATGAGCAGTTCTTC.

This clone was detected once. The V gene is TRBV29-1, the J gene TRBJ1-2; D is unresolved. The V end lost 4 bases, the J end lost 0 bases, and 6 bases lay between the germline ends. This CDR3 has 12 residues. Germline CDR1 and CDR2: SQVTM and ANQGSEA. The CDR3 bases are TGCAGCGTTGGAGAGACTAACTATGGCTACACCTTC. It is translated as CSVGETNYGYTF.

This clone was recorded a few times. The chain has TRBV18 and TRBJ2-2; the match to TRBD2 covers 13 bases. After removal of 4 bases from V and 7 bases from J, the junction contained 6 bases not matched to a gene. The CDR3 covers 16 residues. Per the germline V gene, CDR1 is KGHSH and CDR2 is LQKENI. The CDR3 DNA reads TGTGCCAGCTCACTTGGACTAGCGGGAGTAGGCGGGGAGCTGTTTTTT. Protein: CASSLGLAGVGGELFF.